Only one count was recorded for the clone carrying this TCR beta chain. The data were taken from a study of blood T cell repertoires in COVID-19. Clones were sequenced by immunoSEQ multiplex PCR, and TCRdb holds only the in-frame ones, with some missing. The repertoire holds approximately 200,000 clones, with 80% to 90% as singletons. Trimming took 3 bases from V and 6 from J; bases not matched to a gene: 5. Germline CDR1 SEHNR, CDR2 FQNEAQ (reference sequence). CDR3 length: 14 residues. This TCR came from a woman younger than 35 in a cohort exposed to, infected with or recovered from COVID-19 (not recorded which). The sequenced sample was PBMCs or T cells enriched from blood (not recorded which). The rearrangement links TRBV7-9 to TRBJ1-1, with 9 bases aligning to TRBD1. The CDR3 here is CASSFRDRVSEAFF. The DNA of the CDR3 is TGTGCCAGCAGCTTCCGGGACAGGGTCTCTGAAGCTTTCTTT. Filled out from reference TRBV7-9 and TRBJ1-1, the complete variable domain reads DTGVSQNPRHKITKRGQNVTFRCDPISEHNRLYWYRQTLGQGPEFLTYFQNEAQLEKSRLLSDRFSAERPKGSFSTLEIQRTEQGDSAMYLCASSFRDRVSEAFFGQGTRLTVV.